These 4 T cell receptor beta chains share one sample of origin, sequenced in a study of cytomegalovirus exposure and HLA in healthy donors. The PCR had 60 Vbeta and 13 Jbeta primers. Profiling relied on immunoSEQ multiplex PCR, and the TCRdb table lists in-frame clones only, not all of them. The table records some 150,000 clones, roughly 80% of them present only once. Sequenced sample: PBMCs. All receptors come from a woman aged 18-35 years in good health and CMV-seronegative.

The chain carries TRBV6-4 and TRBJ2-3; tentatively, D is TRBD2 (5 bases). The CDR3 consists of 17 residues. Germline V gene data show CDR1 as MRHNA and CDR2 as SNTAGT. Trimming pared 6 bases from V and 0 bases from J, leaving 19 bases between. CDR3 amino acids: CASSQPREQFSTDTQYF. CDR3 coding DNA: TGTGCCAGCAGCCAACCCCGGGAACAGTTTAGCACAGATACGCAGTATTTT.

This clone was observed a few times. One end of the junction is discordant with germline, which a read error may explain. This chain joins TRBV7-9 and TRBJ2-1, with TRBD2 matching 9 bases. The CDR3 is 16 residues long. Looked up from germline, CDR1 is SEHNR and CDR2 is FQNEAQ (reference sequence). CDR3 sequence: CSSSLKTSGPYNEQFF. The CDR3 DNA reads TGTTCCAGCAGCTTAAAGACTAGCGGACCCTACAATGAGCAGTTCTTC.

This chain connects TRBV9 to TRBJ1-3; 7 positions match TRBD1. J lost 0 bases, V lost 3 bases, and 6 bases had no gene match. In germline, CDR1 is SGDLS, CDR2 YYNGEE. This CDR3 contains 16 residues. This chain's CDR3 is CASSDRGPDSGNTIYF. CDR3 nucleotide sequence: TGTGCCAGCAGCGATAGGGGGCCGGACTCTGGAAACACCATATATTTT.

This clone was recorded a few times. This chain uses TRBV19 with TRBJ2-5; possible D gene TRBD1, 6 bases. Germline assignment: CDR1 LNHDA and CDR2 SQIVND (reference sequence). Trimming left V 2 bases short and J 0 bases short, with 10 bases between. This CDR3 region has 15 residues. The CDR3, as DNA: TGTGCCAGTAGTATAAGGACAGCATACCAAGAGACCCAGTACTTC. Residues: CASSIRTAYQETQYF.